What follows are 2 T cell receptor beta chains derived from one specimen sequenced in a study of T cells in Graves' hyperthyroidism and ophthalmopathy. Amplification yielded TCR beta CDR3 regions, with RNA transcripts as the source. TCR CDR3 regions were first amplified by RT-PCR with HTBI primers. A single record per CDR3 protein comes from TCRdb applying MiXCR to the multiplex PCR reads. The data contain hundreds of thousands of distinct CDR3 sequences, less than 25% of them singletons. What was sequenced was blood. These receptors came from a man younger than 40 with Graves' ophthalmopathy.

The chain carries TRBV30 and TRBJ2-7; a possible D gene is TRBD2 (6 bases). Trimming shortened V by 5 bases and J by 5 bases, and 13 bases separated the two germline ends. Germline assignment: CDR1 GTSNPN and CDR2 SVGIG (reference sequence). The length of the CDR3 is 12 residues. The CDR3 protein is CAWGAGGNEQYF. The DNA of the CDR3 is TGTGCCTGGGGTGCCGGAGGGAACGAGCAGTACTTC. Looking up the rest from reference TRBV30 and TRBJ2-7 gives the full variable domain: SQTIHQWPATLVQPVGSPLSLECTVEGTSNPNLYWYRQAAGRGLQLLFYSVGIGQISSEVPQNLSASRPQDRQFILSSKKLLLSDSGFYLCAWGAGGNEQYFGPGTRLTVT.

CDR3 protein: CASKPGQGHGYTF. The DNA of the CDR3 is TGTGCCAGCAAACCGGGACAGGGTCATGGCTACACCTTC. This chain uses TRBV6-1 with TRBJ1-2; 9 nucleotides line up with TRBD1. CDR3 length equals 13 residues. In germline, CDR1 is MNHNS, CDR2 SASEGT. The ends lost 7 bases at V and 6 bases at J; junction bases unmatched: 6.